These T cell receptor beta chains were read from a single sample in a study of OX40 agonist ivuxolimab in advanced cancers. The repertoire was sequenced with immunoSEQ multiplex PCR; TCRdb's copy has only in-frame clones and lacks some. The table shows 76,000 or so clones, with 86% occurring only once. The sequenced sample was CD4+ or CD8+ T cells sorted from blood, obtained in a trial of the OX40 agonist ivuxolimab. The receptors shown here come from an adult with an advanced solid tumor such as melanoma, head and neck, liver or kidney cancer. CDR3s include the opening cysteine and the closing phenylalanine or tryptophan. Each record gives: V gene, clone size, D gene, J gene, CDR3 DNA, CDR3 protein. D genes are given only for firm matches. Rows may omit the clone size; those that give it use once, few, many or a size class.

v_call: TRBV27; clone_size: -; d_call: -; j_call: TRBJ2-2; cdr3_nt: TGTGCCAGCAGTTTGAAGCAAACCGGGGAGCTGTTTTTT; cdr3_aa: CASSLKQTGELFF
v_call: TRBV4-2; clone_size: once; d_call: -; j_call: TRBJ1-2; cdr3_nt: TGTGCCAGCAGCCAAGATTCTAGGGGTGGCTACACCTTC; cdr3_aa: CASSQDSRGGYTF
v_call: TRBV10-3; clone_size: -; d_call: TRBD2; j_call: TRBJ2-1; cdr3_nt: TGTGCCACCACTCTAGCGGGAGTTTACAATGAGCAGTTCTTC; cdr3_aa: CATTLAGVYNEQFF
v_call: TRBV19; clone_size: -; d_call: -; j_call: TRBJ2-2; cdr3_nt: TGTGCCAGTAGTATGGGGGGGGCCGCCTTCACCGGGGAGCTGTTTTTT; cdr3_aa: CASSMGGAAFTGELFF
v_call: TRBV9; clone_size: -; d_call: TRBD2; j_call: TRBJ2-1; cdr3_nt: TGTGCCAGCAGCATGGGACTAGATAAGAATGAGCAGTTCTTC; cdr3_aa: CASSMGLDKNEQFF
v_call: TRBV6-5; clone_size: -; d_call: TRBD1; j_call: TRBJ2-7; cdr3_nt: TGTGCCAGCAGTGATCCGGACAGGGACTACGAGCAGTACTTC; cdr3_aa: CASSDPDRDYEQYF
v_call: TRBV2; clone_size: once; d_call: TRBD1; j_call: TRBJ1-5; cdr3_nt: TGTGCCAGCACCCCTGGGACAGGGGCAGATCAGCCCCAGCATTTT; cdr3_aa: CASTPGTGADQPQHF
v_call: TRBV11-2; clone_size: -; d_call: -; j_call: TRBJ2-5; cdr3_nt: TGTGCCAGCAGCCTGAGTGGGTTTTTGGAGACCCAGTACTTC; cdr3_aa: CASSLSGFLETQYF
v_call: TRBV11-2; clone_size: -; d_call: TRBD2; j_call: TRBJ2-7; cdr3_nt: TGTGCCAGCAGCGGTCTCACTAGCGGGGGCTCCTACGAGCAGTACTTC; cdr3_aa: CASSGLTSGGSYEQYF
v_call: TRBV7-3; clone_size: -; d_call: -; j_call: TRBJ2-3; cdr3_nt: TGTGCCAGCAGCCCCGGGAACTCAGATACGCAGTATTTT; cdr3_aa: CASSPGNSDTQYF
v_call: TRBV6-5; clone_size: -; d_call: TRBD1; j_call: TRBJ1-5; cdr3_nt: TGTGCCAGCAGATCCCGGGACAGGGAAGGTCAGCCCCAGCATTTT; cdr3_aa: CASRSRDREGQPQHF
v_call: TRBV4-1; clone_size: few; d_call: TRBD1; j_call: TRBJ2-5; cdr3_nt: TGCGCCAGCAGCGCTCCGACAGGGGCCCCACAAGAGACCCAGTACTTC; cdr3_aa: CASSAPTGAPQETQYF
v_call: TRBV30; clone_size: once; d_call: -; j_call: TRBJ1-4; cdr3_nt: TGTGCCTTCCGGGTCCGCGGCAATGAAAAACTGTTTTTT; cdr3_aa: CAFRVRGNEKLFF
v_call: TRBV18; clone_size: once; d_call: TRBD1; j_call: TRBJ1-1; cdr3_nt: TGTGCCAGCTCCGACGACAGGGGGCGGACTGAAGCTTTCTTT; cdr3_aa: CASSDDRGRTEAFF
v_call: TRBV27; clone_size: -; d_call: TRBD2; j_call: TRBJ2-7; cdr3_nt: TGTGCCAGCACCCCTGTAGCGGGGGTCTACGAGCAGTACTTC; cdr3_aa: CASTPVAGVYEQYF
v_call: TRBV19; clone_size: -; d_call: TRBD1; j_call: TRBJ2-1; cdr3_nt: TGTGCCAGTAGTACCGTGAGGGACAGGGGTAATGAGCAGTTCTTC; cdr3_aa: CASSTVRDRGNEQFF
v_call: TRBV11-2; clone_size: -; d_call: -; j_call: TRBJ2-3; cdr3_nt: TGTGCCAGCTCATGGACCGGGCCAGATACGCAGTATTTT; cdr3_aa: CASSWTGPDTQYF